This TCR beta chain was documented in a study of T cell changes during pregnancy in multiple sclerosis. Generated by immunoSEQ multiplex PCR, the TCRdb table keeps only in-frame clones and is missing some. There are approximately 57,000 clones in the sample; more than 85% occur only once, and around 3.3% lies in the top ten. Germline V gene lookup returns CDR1 SGHVS and CDR2 FQNEAQ. This CDR3 is 17 amino acids long. The germline V and J ends were trimmed by 1 base and 2 bases, with 15 bases remaining between them. The sequence was collected from a female donor in good health, enrolled as a control in a pregnancy study. Sequenced material: peripheral blood, taken after pregnancy. The rearrangement joins TRBV7-8 to TRBJ1-3; D not resolved. The CDR3 here is CASSLVPPVRTGNTIYF. The CDR3 DNA sequence: TGTGCCAGCAGCTTAGTCCCTCCGGTGCGGACTGGAAACACCATATATTTT.